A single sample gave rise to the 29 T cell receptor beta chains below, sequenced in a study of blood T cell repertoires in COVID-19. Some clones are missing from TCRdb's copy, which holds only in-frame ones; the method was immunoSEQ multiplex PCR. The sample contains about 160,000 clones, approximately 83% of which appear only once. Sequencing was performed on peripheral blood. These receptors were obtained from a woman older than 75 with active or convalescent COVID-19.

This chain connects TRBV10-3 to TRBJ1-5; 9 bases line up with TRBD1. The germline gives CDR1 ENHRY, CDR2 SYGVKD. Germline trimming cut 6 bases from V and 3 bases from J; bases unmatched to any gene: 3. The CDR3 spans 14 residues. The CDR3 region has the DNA TGTGCCATCAGACGGACAGGGGACAATCAGCCCCAGCATTTT. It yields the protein CAIRRTGDNQPQHF.

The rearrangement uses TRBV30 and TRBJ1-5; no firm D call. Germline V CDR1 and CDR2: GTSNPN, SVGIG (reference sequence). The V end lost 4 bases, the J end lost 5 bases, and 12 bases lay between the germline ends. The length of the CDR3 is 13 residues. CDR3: CAWTGGWDQPQHF. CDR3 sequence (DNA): TGTGCCTGGACGGGAGGGTGGGATCAGCCCCAGCATTTT.

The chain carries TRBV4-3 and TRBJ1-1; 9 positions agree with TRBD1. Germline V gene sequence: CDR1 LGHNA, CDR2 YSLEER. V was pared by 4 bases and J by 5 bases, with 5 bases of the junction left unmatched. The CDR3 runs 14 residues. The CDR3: CASSLDRGWTEAFF. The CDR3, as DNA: TGCGCCAGCAGCCTGGACAGGGGTTGGACTGAAGCTTTCTTT.

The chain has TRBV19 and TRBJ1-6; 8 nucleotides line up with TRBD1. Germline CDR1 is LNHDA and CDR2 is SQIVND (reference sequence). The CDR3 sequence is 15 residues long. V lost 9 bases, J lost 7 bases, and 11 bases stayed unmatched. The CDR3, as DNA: TGTGCCAGCATGAATCCGGGACAGGTCAATTCACCCCTCCACTTT. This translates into CASMNPGQVNSPLHF.

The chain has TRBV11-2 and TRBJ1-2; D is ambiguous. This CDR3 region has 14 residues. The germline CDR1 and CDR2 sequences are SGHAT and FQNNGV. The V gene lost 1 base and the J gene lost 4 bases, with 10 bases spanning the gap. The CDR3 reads CASSLGSLPYGYTF. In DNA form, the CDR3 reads TGTGCCAGCAGCTTAGGGAGTCTCCCCTATGGCTACACCTTC.

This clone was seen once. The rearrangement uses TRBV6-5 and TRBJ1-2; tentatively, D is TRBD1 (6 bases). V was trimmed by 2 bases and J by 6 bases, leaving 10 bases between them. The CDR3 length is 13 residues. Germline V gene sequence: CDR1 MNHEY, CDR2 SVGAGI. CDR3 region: CASSYRGGDGYTF. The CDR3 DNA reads TGTGCCAGCAGTTACCGGGGGGGCGATGGCTACACCTTC.

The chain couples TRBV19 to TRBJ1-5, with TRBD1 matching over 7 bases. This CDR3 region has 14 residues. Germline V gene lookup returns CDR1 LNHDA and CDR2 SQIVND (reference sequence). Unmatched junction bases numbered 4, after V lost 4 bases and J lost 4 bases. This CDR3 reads CASSRGQINQPQHF. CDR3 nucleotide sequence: TGTGCCAGTAGTAGGGGACAGATTAATCAGCCCCAGCATTTT.

In nucleotides, the CDR3 is TGTGCCAGCAGCTCCTGGACAACTAACTATGGCTACACCTTC. Residues: CASSSWTTNYGYTF. The chain links TRBV5-6 to TRBJ1-2; TRBD1 is a possible D gene (5 bases). V was cut by 3 bases and J by 0 bases, with 9 bases left in between. In germline, CDR1 is SGHDT, CDR2 YYEEEE. The CDR3 spans 14 residues.

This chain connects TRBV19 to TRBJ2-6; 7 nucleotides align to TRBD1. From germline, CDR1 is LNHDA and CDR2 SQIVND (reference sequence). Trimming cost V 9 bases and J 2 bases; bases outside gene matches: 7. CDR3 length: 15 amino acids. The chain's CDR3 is CASADRVAGANVLTF. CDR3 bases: TGTGCCAGCGCTGACAGGGTAGCTGGGGCCAACGTCCTGACTTTC. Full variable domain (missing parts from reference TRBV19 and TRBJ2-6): DGGITQSPKYLFRKEGQNVTLSCEQNLNHDAMYWYRQDPGQGLRLIYYSQIVNDFQKGDIAEGYSVSREKKESFPLTVTSAQKNPTAFYLCASADRVAGANVLTFGAGSRLTVL.

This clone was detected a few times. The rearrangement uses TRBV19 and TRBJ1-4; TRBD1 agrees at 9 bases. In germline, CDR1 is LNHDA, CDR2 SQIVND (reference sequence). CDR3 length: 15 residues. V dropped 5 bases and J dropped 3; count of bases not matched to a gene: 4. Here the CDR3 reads CASSVQGAANEKLFF. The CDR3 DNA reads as TGTGCCAGTAGTGTACAGGGGGCGGCTAATGAAAAACTGTTTTTT.

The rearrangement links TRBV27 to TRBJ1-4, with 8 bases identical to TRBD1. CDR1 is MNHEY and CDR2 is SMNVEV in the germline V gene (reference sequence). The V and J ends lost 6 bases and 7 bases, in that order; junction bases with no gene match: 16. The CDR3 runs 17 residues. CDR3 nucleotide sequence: TGTGCCAGCAGGGGTCGGGACAGGCTATCGGCGAGTGAAAAACTGTTTTTT. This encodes CASRGRDRLSASEKLFF. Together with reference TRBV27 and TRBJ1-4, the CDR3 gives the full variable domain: EAQVTQNPRYLITVTGKKLTVTCSQNMNHEYMSWYRQDPGLGLRQIYYSMNVEVTDKGDVPEGYKVSRKEKRNFPLILESPSPNQTSLYFCASRGRDRLSASEKLFFGSGTQLSVL.

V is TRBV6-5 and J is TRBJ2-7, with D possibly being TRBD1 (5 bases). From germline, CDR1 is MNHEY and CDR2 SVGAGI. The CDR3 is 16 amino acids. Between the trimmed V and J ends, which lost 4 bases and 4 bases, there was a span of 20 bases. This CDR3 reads CASSSPGSGWEYEQYF. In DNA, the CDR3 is TGTGCCAGCAGTTCCCCGGGCTCAGGGTGGGAATACGAGCAGTACTTC.

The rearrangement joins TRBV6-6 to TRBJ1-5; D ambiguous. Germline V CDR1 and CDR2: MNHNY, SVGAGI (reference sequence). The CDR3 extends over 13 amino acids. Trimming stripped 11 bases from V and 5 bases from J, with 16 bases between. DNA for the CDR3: TGTGCCTCCCGGGGTGGGAGGGATCAGCCCCAGCATTTT. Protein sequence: CASRGGRDQPQHF.

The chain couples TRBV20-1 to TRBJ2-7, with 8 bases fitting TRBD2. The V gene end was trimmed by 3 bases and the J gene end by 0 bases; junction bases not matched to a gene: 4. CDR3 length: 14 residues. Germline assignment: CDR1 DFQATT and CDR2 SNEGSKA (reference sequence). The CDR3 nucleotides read TGCAGTGCTAGTCGGAGCGGGGGCTCCTACGAGCAGTACTTC. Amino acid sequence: CSASRSGGSYEQYF.

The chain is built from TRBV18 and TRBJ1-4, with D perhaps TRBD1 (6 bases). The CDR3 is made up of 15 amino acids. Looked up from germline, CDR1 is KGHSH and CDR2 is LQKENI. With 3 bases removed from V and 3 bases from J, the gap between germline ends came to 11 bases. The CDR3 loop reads CASSPQGSANEKLFF. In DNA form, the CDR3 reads TGTGCCAGCTCACCGCAGGGGTCTGCTAATGAAAAACTGTTTTTT.

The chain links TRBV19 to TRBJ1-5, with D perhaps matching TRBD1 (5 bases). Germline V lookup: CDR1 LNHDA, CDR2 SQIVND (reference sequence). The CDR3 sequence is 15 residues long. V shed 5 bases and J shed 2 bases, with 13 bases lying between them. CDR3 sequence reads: CASSSRLGGNQPQHF. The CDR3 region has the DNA TGTGCCAGTAGTTCCCGATTAGGGGGCAATCAGCCCCAGCATTTT.

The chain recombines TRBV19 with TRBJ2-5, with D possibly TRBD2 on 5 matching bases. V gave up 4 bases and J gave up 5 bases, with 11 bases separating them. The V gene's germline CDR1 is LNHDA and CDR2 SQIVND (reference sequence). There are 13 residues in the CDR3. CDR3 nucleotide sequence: TGTGCCAGTAGTACCGGGGAGAGGGAGACCCAGTACTTC. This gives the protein CASSTGERETQYF.

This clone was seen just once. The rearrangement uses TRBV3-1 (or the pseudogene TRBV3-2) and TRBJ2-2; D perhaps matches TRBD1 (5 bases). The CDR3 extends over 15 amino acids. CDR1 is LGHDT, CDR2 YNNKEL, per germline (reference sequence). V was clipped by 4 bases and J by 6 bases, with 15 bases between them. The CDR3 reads CASSPLGQGPGELFF. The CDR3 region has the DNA TGTGCCAGCAGCCCGCTAGGGCAGGGCCCCGGGGAGCTGTTTTTT.

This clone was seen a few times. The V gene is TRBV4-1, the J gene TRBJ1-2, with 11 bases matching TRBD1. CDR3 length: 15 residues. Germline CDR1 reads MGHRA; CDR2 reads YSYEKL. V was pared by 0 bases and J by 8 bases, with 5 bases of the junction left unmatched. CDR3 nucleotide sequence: TGCGCCAGCAGCCAAGACCGGACAGGGGGCGAAGGCTACACCTTC. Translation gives CASSQDRTGGEGYTF.

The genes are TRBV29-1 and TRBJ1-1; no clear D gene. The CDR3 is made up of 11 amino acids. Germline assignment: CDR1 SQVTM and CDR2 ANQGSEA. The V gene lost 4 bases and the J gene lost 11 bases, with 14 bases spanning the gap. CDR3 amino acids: CSVVYGVMAFF. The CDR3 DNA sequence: TGCAGCGTTGTGTACGGGGTGATGGCTTTCTTT.

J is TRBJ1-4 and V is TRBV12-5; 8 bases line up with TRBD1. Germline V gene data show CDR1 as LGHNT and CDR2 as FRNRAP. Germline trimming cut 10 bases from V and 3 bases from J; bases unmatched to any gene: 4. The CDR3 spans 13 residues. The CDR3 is CATQGAANEKLFF. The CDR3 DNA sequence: TGTGCTACCCAGGGGGCGGCTAATGAAAAACTGTTTTTT.

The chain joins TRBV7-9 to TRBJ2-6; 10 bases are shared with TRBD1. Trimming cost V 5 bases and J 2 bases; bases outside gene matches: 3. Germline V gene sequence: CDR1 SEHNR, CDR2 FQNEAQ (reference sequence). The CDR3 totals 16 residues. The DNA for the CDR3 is TGTGCCAGCAGCGCCGGACAGGGGGCTGGGGCCAACGTCCTGACTTTC. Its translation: CASSAGQGAGANVLTF.

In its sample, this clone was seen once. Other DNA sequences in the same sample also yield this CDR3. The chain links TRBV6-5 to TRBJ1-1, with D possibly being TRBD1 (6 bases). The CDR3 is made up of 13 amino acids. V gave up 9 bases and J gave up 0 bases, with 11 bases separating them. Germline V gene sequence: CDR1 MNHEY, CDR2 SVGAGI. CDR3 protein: CASTQGLNTEAFF. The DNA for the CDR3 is TGTGCCAGTACACAGGGACTGAACACTGAAGCTTTCTTT.

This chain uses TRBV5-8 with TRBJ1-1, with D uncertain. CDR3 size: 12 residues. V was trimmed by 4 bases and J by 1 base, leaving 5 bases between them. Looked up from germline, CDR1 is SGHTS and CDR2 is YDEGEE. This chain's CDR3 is CASSPQNTEAFF. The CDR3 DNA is TGTGCCAGCAGCCCACAGAACACTGAAGCTTTCTTT.

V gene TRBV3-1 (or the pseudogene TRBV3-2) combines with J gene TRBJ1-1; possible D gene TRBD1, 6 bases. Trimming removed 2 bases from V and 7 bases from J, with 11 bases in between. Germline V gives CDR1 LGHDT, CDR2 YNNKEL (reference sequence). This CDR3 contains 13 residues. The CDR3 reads CASSQLATGEAFF. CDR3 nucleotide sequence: TGTGCCAGCAGCCAACTTGCGACAGGTGAAGCTTTCTTT.

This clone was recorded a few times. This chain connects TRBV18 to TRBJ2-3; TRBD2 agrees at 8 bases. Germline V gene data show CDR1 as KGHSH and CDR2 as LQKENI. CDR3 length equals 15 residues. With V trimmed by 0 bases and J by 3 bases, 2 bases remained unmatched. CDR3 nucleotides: TGTGCCAGCTCACCACCGGCTAGCGGGACAGATACGCAGTATTTT. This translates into CASSPPASGTDTQYF.

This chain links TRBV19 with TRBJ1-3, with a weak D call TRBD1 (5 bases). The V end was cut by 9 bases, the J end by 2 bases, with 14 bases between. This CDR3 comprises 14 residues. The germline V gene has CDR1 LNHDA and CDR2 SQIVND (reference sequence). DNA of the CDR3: TGTGCCAGCAAAACGACAGTCGCTGGAAACACCATATATTTT. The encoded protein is CASKTTVAGNTIYF.

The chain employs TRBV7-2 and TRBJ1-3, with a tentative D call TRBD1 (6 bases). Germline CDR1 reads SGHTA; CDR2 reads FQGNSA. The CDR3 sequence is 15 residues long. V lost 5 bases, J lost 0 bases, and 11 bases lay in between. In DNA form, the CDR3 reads TGTGCCAGCAGCCCCAGGACAGCCTCTGGAAACACCATATATTTT. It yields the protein CASSPRTASGNTIYF.

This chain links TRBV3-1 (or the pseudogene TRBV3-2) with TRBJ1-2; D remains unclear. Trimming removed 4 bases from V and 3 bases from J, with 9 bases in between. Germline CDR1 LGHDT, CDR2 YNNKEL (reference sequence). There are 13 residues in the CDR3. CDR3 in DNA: TGTGCCAGCAGCCTAGGCGGGCACTATGGCTACACCTTC. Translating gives CASSLGGHYGYTF.